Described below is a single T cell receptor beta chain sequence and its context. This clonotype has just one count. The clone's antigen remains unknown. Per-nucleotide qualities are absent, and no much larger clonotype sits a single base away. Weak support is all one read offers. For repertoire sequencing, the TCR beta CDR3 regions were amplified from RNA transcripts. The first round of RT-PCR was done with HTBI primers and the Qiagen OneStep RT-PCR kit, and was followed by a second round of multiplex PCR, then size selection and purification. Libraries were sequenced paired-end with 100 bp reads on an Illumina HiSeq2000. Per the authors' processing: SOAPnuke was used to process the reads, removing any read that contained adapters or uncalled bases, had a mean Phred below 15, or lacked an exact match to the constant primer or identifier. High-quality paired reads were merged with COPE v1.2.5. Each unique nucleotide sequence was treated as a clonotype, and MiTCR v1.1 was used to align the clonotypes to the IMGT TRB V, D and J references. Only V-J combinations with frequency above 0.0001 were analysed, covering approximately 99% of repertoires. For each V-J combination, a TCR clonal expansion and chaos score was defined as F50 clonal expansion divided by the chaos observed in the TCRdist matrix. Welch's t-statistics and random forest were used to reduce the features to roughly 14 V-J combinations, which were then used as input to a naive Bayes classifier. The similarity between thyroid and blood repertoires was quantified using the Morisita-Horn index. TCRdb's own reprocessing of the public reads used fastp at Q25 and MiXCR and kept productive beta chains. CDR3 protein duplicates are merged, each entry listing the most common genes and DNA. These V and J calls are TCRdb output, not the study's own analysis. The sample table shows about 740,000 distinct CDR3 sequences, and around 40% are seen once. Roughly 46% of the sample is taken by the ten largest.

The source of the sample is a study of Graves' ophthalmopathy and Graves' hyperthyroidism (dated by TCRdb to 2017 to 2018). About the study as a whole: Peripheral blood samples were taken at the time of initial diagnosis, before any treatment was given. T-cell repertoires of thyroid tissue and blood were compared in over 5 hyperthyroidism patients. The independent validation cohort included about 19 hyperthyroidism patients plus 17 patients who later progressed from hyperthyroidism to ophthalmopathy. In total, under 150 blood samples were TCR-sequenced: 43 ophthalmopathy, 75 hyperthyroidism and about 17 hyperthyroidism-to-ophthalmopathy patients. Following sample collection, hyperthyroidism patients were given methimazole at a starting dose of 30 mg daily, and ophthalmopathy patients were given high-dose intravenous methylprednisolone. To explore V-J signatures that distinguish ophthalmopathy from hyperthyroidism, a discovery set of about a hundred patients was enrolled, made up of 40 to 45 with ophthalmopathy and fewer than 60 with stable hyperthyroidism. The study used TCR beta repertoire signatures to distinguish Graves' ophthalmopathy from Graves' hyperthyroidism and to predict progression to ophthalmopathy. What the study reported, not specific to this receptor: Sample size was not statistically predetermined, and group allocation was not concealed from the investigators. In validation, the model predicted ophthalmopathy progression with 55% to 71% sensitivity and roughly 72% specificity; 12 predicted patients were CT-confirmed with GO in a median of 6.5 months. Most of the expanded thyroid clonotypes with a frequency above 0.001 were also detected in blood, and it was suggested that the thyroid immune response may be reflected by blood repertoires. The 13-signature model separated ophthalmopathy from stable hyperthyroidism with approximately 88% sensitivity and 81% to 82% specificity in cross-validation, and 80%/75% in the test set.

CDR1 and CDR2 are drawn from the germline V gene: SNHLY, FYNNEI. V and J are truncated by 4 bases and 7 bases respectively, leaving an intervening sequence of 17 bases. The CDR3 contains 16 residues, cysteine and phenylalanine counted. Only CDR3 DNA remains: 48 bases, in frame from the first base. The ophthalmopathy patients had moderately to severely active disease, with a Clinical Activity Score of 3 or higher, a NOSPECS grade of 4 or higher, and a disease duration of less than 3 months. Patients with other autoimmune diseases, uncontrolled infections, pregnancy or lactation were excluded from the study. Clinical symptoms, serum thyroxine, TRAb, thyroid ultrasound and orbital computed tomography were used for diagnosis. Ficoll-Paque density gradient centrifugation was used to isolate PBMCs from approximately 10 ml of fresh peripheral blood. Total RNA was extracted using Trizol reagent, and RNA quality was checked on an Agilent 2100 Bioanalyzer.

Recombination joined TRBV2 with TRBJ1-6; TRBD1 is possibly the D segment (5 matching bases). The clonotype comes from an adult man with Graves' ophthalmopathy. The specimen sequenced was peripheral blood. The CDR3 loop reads CASSGLPDSGNSPLHF. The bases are TGTGCCAGCAGTGGCCTCCCCGACAGCGGCAATTCACCCCTCCACTTT.